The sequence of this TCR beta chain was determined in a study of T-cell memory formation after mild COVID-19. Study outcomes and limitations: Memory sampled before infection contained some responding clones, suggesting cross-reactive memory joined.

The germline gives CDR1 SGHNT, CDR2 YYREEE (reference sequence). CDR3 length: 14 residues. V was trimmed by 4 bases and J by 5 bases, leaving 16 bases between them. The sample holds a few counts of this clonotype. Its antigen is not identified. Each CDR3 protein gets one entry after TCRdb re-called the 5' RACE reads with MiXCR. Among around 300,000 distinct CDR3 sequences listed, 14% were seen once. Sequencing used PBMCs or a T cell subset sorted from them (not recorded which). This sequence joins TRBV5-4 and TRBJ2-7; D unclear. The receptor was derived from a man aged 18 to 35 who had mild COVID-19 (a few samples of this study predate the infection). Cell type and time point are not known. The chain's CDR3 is CASSPAYRHDEQYV. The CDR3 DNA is TGTGCCAGCAGCCCGGCGTACCGGCACGACGAGCAGTACGTC.